This T cell receptor (beta chain) was sequenced in a study of Graves' ophthalmopathy and Graves' hyperthyroidism. In germline, CDR1 is SNHLY, CDR2 FYNNEI. The ends were cut back, 5 bases at V and 4 bases at J, with 12 bases in the middle. The CDR3 length is 14 residues. Where ophthalmopathy was absent within 18 months of follow-up, hyperthyroidism was stable. Pregnancy or lactation, uncontrolled infections and other autoimmune diseases were grounds for excluding patients. The source of the PBMCs was around 9 ml of fresh peripheral blood. Overall study findings and caveats: Detection in blood was also observed for most expanded thyroid clonotypes above 0.001 frequency.

At least ten counts were recorded for this clonotype. Its antigen is still unknown. RNA served as the template for amplifying TCR beta CDR3 regions. The first-round RT-PCR employed HTBI primers together with the Qiagen OneStep RT-PCR kit. A multiplex PCR was then performed as the second round. From the multiplex PCR reads, TCRdb called clonotypes with MiXCR, one entry per CDR3 protein. The table lists 600,000 to 650,000 distinct CDR3 sequences, 22% of them singletons. The sequenced material came from peripheral blood. The rearrangement uses TRBV2 and TRBJ1-5; D remains ambiguous. The receptor was isolated from a woman aged 18-29 years with stable Graves' hyperthyroidism. Some clones in this sample may be carry-over from other donors' samples. CDR3 in DNA: TGTGCCAGCAGTCCCCAATCGACTAATCAGCCCCAGCATTTT. Translating gives CASSPQSTNQPQHF. Full variable domain (remainder filled in from reference TRBV2 and TRBJ1-5): EPEVTQTPSHQVTQMGQEVILRCVPISNHLYFYWYRQILGQKVEFLVSFYNNEISEKSEIFDDQFSVERPDGSNFTLKIRSTKLEDSAMYFCASSPQSTNQPQHFGDGTRLSIL.